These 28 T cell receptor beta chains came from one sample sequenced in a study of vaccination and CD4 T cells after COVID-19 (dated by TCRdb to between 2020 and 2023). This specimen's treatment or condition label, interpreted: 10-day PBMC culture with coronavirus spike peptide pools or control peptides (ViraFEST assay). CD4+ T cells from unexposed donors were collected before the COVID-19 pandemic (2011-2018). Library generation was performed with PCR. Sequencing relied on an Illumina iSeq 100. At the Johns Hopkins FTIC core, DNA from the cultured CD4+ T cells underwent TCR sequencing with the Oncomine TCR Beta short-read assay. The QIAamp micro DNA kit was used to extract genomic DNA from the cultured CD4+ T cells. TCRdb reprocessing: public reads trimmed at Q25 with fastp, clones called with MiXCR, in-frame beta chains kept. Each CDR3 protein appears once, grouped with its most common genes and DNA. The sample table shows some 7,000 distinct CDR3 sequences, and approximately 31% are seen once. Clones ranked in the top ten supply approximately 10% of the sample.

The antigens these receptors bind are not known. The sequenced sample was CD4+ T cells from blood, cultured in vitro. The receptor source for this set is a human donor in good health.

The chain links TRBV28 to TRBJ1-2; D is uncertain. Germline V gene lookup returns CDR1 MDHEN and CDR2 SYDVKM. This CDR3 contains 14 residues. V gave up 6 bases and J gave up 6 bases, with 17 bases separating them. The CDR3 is CASRPGGQFHGYTF. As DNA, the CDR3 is TGTGCCAGCAGGCCAGGCGGCCAGTTTCATGGCTACACCTTC.

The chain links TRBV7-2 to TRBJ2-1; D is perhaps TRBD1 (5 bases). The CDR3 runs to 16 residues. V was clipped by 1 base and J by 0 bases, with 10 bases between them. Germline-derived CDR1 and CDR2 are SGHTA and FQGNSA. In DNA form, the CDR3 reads TGTGCCAGCAGCTTAGACAGGACACTCTCCTACAATGAGCAGTTCTTC. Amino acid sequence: CASSLDRTLSYNEQFF.

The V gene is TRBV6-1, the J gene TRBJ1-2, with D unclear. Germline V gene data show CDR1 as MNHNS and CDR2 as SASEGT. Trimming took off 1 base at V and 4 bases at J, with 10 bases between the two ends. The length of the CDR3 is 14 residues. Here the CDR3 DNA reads TGTGCCAGCAGTGAAGACGGGGTCGCCTATGGCTACACCTTC. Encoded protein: CASSEDGVAYGYTF.

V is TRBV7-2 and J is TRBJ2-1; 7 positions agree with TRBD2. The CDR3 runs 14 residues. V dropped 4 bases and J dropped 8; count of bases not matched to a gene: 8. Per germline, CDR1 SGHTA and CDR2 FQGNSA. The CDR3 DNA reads TGTGCCAGCAGCTACCGACTAGCCTTCTATGAGCAGTTCTTC. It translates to CASSYRLAFYEQFF.

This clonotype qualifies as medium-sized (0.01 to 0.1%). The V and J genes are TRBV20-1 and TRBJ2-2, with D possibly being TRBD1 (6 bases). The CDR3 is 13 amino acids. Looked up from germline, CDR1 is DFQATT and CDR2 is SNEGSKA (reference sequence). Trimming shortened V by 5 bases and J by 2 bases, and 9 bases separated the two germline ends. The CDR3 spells CSAHRDNTGELFF. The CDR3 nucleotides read TGCAGTGCTCACAGGGATAACACCGGGGAGCTGTTTTTT.

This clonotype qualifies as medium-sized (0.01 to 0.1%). The CDR3 region is CASSPLTGSQPQHF. The CDR3 coding sequence is TGTGCCAGCAGCCCATTGACAGGGAGTCAGCCCCAGCATTTT. V is TRBV7-9 and J is TRBJ1-5; 7 bases line up with TRBD1. Per germline, CDR1 SEHNR and CDR2 FQNEAQ (reference sequence). Trimming cost V 5 bases and J 6 bases; bases outside gene matches: 7. This CDR3 is 14 amino acids long.

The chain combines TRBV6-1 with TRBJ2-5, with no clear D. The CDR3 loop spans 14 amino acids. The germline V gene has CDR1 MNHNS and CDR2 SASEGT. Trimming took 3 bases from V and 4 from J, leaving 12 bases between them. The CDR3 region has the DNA TGTGCCAGCAGTGAGATCAAAACGGGAGAGACCCAGTACTTC. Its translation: CASSEIKTGETQYF.

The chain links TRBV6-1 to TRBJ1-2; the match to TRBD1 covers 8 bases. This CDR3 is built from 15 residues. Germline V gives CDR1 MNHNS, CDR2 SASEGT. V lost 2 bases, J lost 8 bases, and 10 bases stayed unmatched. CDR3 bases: TGTGCCAGCAGTGAACAGGGGGCCGTAAGAGGGGGCTACACCTTC. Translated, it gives CASSEQGAVRGGYTF.

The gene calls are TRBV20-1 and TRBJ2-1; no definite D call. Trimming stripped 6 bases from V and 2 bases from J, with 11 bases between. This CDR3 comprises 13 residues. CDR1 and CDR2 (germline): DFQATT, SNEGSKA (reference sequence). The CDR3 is CSARQWAYNEQFF. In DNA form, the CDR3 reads TGCAGTGCACGACAATGGGCCTACAATGAGCAGTTCTTC.

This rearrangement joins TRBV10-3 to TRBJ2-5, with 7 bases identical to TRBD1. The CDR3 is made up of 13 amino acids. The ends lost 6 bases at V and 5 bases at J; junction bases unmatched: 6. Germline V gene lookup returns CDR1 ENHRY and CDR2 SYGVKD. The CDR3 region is CAIRTGPGETQYF. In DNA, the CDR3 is TGTGCCATCAGGACAGGGCCGGGGGAGACCCAGTACTTC.

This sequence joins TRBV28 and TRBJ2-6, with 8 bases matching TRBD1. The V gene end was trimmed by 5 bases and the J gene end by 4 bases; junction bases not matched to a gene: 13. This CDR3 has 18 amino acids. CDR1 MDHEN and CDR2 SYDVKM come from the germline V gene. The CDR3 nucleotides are TGTGCCAGCAGTCCCCTCCAGGGGGCGTCGACGGGGGCCAACGTCCTGACTTTC. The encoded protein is CASSPLQGASTGANVLTF.

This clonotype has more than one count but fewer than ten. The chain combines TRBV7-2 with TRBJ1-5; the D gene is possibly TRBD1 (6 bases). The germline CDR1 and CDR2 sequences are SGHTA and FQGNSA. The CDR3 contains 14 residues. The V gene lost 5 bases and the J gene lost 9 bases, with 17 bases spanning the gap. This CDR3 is CASSPTQGLGPQHF. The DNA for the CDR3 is TGTGCCAGCAGCCCCACACAGGGATTGGGGCCCCAGCATTTT.

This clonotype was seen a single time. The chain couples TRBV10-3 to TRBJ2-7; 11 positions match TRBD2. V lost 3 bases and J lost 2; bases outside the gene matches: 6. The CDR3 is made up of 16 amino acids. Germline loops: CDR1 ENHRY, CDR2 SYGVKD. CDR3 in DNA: TGTGCCATCAGTGATGGGCTAGCGGGAGGCACCTACGAGCAGTACTTC. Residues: CAISDGLAGGTYEQYF.

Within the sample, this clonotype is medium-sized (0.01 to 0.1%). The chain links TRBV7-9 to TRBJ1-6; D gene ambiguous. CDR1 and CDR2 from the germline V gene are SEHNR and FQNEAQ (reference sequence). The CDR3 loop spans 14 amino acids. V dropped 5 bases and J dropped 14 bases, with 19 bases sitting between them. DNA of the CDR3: TGTGCCAGCAGCACCCCGGGCCAAGAATTCACCCTCCACTTT. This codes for CASSTPGQEFTLHF. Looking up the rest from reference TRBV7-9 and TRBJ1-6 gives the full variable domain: DTGVSQNPRHKITKRGQNVTFRCDPISEHNRLYWYRQTLGQGPEFLTYFQNEAQLEKSRLLSDRFSAERPKGSFSTLEIQRTEQGDSAMYLCASSTPGQEFTLHFGNGTRLTVT.

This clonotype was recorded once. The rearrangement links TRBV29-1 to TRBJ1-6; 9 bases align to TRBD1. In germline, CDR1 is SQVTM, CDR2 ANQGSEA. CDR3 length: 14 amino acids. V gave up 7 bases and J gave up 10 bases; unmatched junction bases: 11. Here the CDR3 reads CSARQGDRTSPLHF. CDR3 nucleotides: TGCAGCGCCAGACAGGGGGACCGTACCTCACCCCTCCACTTT.

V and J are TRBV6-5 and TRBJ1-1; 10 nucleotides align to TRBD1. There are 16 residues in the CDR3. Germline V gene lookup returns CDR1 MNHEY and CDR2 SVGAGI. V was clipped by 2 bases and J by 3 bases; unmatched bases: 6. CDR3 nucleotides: TGTGCCAGCAGTTACCCCCGGACAGGGGGGGACACTGAAGCTTTCTTT. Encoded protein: CASSYPRTGGDTEAFF.

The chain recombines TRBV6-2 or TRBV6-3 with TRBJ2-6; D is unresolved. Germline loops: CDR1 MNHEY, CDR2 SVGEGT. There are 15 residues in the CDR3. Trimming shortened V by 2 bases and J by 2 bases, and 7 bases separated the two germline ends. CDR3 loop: CASSYAGAGANVLTF. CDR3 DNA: TGTGCCAGCAGTTACGCAGGCGCTGGGGCCAACGTCCTGACTTTC.

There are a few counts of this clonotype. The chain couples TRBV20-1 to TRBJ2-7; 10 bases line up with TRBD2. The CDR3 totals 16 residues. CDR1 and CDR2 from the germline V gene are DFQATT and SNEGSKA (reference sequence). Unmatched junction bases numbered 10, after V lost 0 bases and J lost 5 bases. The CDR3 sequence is CSARDQSGRAIHEQYF. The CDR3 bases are TGCAGTGCTAGAGATCAAAGCGGGAGGGCCATCCACGAGCAGTACTTC.

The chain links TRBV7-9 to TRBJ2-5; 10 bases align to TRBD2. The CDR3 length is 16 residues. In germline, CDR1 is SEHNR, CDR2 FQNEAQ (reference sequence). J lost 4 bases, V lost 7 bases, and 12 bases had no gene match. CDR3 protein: CASTGRVAGGGETQYF. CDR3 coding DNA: TGTGCCAGCACCGGACGTGTAGCGGGAGGAGGAGAGACCCAGTACTTC.

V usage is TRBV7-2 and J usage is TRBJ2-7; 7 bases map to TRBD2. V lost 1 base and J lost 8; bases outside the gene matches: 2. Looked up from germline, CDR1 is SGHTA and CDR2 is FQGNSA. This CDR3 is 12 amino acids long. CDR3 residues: CASSLGEGQQYF. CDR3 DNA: TGTGCCAGCAGCTTAGGGGAGGGGCAGCAGTACTTC.

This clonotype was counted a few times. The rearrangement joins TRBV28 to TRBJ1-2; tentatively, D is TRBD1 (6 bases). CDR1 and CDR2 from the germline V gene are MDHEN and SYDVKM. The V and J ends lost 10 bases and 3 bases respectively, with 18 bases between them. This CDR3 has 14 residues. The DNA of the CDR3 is TGTGCCACCAGCCTTGGGGACACATACTATGGCTACACCTTC. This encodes CATSLGDTYYGYTF.

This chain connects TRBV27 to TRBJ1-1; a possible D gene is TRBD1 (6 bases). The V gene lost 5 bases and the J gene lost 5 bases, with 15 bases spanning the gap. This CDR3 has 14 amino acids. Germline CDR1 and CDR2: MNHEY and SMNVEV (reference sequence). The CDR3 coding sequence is TGTGCCAGCAGTCCGTCCCGGGGGCGGACTGAAGCTTTCTTT. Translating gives CASSPSRGRTEAFF.

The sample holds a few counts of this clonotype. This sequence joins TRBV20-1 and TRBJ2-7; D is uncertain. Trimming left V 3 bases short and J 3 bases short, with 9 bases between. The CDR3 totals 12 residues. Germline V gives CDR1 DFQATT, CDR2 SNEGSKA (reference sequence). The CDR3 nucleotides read TGCAGTGCTAGGTCCACGGACTACGAGCAGTACTTC. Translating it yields CSARSTDYEQYF.

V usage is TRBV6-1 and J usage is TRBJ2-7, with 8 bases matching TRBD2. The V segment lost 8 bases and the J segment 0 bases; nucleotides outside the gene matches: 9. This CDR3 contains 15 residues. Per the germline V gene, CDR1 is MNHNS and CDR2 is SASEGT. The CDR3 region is CASGAGGTSSYEQYF. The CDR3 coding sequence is TGTGCCAGCGGGGCGGGGGGCACGAGCTCCTACGAGCAGTACTTC.

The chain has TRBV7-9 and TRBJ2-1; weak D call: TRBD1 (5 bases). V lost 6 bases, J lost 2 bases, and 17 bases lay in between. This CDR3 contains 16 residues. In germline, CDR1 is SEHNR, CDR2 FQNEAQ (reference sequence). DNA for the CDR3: TGTGCCAGCAGTTTGACAGCGATGTCTCCCTACAATGAGCAGTTCTTC. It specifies CASSLTAMSPYNEQFF.

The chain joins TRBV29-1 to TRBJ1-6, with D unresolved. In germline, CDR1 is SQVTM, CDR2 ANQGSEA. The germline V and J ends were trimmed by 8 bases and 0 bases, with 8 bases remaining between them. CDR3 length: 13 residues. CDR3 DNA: TGCAGCACCCGTAGCTCCTATAATTCACCCCTCCACTTT. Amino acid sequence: CSTRSSYNSPLHF.

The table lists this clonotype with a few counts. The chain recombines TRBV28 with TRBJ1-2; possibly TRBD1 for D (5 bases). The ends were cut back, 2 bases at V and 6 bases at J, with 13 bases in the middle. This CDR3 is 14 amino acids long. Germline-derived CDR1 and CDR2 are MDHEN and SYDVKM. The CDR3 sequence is CASSLPDSYDGYTF. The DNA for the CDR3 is TGTGCCAGCAGTTTACCCGACAGTTACGATGGCTACACCTTC.

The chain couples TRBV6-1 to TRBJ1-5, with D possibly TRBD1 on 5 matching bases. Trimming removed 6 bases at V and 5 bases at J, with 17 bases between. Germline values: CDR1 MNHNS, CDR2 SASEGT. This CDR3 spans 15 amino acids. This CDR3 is CASSWGEGRDQPQHF. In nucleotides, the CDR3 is TGTGCCAGCAGCTGGGGGGAGGGTAGGGATCAGCCCCAGCATTTT.